The 26 T cell receptor beta chains presented below share a single source sample, sequenced in a study of radiotherapy plus CTLA-4 blockade in lung cancer. TCRdb keeps only in-frame clones here, not all; method: immunoSEQ multiplex PCR. The profile shows 51,000 or so clones, less than 85% of them singletons. The material was peripheral blood, obtained from a patient treated with radiotherapy plus ipilimumab. The receptors were gathered from a human donor with non-small cell lung cancer who had stable disease on radiotherapy plus ipilimumab.

The V gene is TRBV13, the J gene TRBJ1-4; D unresolved. The CDR3 runs to 15 residues. The germline gives CDR1 PRHDT, CDR2 FYEKMQ (reference sequence). The V end lost 5 bases, the J end lost 5 bases, and 15 bases lay between the germline ends. In DNA, the CDR3 is TGTGCCAGCAGCGCTTCAAGGGCTTTAAATGAAAAACTGTTTTTT. This gives the protein CASSASRALNEKLFF. Full variable domain (remainder filled in from reference TRBV13 and TRBJ1-4): AAGVIQSPRHLIKEKRETATLKCYPIPRHDTVYWYQQGPGQDPQFLISFYEKMQSDKGSIPDRFSAQQFSDYHSELNMSSLELGDSALYFCASSASRALNEKLFFGSGTQLSVL.

CDR3: CASTRDSSSYNEQFF. In DNA, the CDR3 is TGTGCCAGCACAAGGGACAGTAGCTCCTACAATGAGCAGTTCTTC. V is TRBV18 and J is TRBJ2-1, with TRBD1 matching 7 bases. CDR1 is KGHSH, CDR2 LQKENI, per germline. V trimming: 8 bases; J trimming: 0 bases; junction bases outside the gene matches: 7. CDR3 length: 15 amino acids.

This rearrangement joins TRBV12-5 to TRBJ1-1; D gene unclear. The ends were cut back, 1 base at V and 0 bases at J, with 6 bases in the middle. This CDR3 has 14 residues. The germline gives CDR1 LGHNT, CDR2 FRNRAP. In DNA, the CDR3 is TGTGCTAGTGGTTTGGGACAATTGAACACTGAAGCTTTCTTT. Translating it yields CASGLGQLNTEAFF.

The rearrangement links TRBV9 to TRBJ1-6, with a weak D call TRBD1 (5 bases). This CDR3 contains 14 residues. The V gene lost 3 bases and the J gene lost 8 bases, with 12 bases spanning the gap. The germline CDR1 and CDR2 sequences are SGDLS and YYNGEE. The CDR3 DNA follows: TGTGCCAGCAGCGAGCCGGGGGGGTATTCACCCCTCCACTTT. Amino acid sequence: CASSEPGGYSPLHF.

The rearrangement links TRBV6-1 to TRBJ1-4; perhaps TRBD1 as D (6 bases). V dropped 4 bases and J dropped 3 bases, with 9 bases sitting between them. CDR3 length equals 14 residues. Germline CDR1 is MNHNS and CDR2 is SASEGT. In DNA, the CDR3 is TGTGCCAGCAGTGTAGGGGGGGCTAATGAAAAACTGTTTTTT. It yields the protein CASSVGGANEKLFF.

As to this clone: A much larger clone lies a single base off, so this may be a read error. The V call is TRBV29-1, the J call TRBJ1-1; D is ambiguous. This CDR3 contains 15 residues. The germline gives CDR1 SQVTM, CDR2 ANQGSEA. The CDR3 here is CSVDETQRMNAEAFF. Here the CDR3 DNA reads TGCAGCGTTGATGAGACACAGAGAATGAACGCTGAAGCTTTCTTT.

This clone rates as medium-sized (0.01 to 0.1%). The V gene is TRBV10-1, the J gene TRBJ1-6, with D possibly matching TRBD1 (5 bases). Germline-derived CDR1 and CDR2 are WNHNN and SYGVQD (reference sequence). V lost 7 bases, J lost 7 bases, and 11 bases lay in between. The CDR3 sequence is 13 residues long. The CDR3 protein is CASNAGANSPLHF. Written as DNA, the CDR3 is TGCGCCAGCAATGCCGGGGCAAATTCACCCCTCCACTTT.

CDR3 residues: CASSHDRVGGYTF. The CDR3 nucleotides read TGCGCCAGCAGCCACGACAGGGTTGGAGGCTACACCTTC. This chain joins TRBV4-1 and TRBJ1-2; 7 bases line up with TRBD1. V shed 3 bases, J shed 8 bases, and the junction held 6 bases outside the gene matches. This CDR3 contains 13 residues. CDR1 and CDR2 (germline): MGHRA, YSYEKL.

Only one count was recorded for this clone. This chain uses TRBV19 with TRBJ1-6; D is ambiguous. There are 13 residues in the CDR3. V was pared by 7 bases and J by 7 bases, with 11 bases between. Per the germline V gene, CDR1 is LNHDA and CDR2 is SQIVND (reference sequence). DNA of the CDR3: TGTGCCAGTAAGGCCCAAGGAAATTCACCCCTCCACTTT. It translates to CASKAQGNSPLHF.

J is TRBJ1-1 and V is TRBV19, with D perhaps TRBD1 (5 bases). The CDR3 is 16 amino acids. V was cut by 5 bases and J by 4 bases, with 20 bases left in between. CDR1 LNHDA and CDR2 SQIVND come from the germline V gene (reference sequence). For the CDR3, the DNA is TGTGCCAGTAGTGACCGGGGCCGAGGGGTAGGCACTGAAGCTTTCTTT. Its translation is CASSDRGRGVGTEAFF.

This chain links TRBV9 with TRBJ1-3; D unclear. The V end was cut by 3 bases, the J end by 0 bases, with 10 bases between. Germline-derived CDR1 and CDR2 are SGDLS and YYNGEE. The CDR3 runs to 15 residues. CDR3 region: CASSGGDRSGNTIYF. The CDR3 DNA follows: TGTGCCAGCAGCGGCGGGGATCGCTCTGGAAACACCATATATTTT.

This chain links TRBV19 with TRBJ2-7, with D unclear. Germline V CDR1 and CDR2: LNHDA, SQIVND (reference sequence). The CDR3 has 12 amino acids. V was pared by 3 bases and J by 2 bases, with 5 bases between. In DNA, the CDR3 is TGTGCCAGTAGTATTCGACCCTACGAGCAGTACTTC. Amino acid sequence: CASSIRPYEQYF. Full variable domain (outside the CDR3, taken from reference TRBV19 and TRBJ2-7): DGGITQSPKYLFRKEGQNVTLSCEQNLNHDAMYWYRQDPGQGLRLIYYSQIVNDFQKGDIAEGYSVSREKKESFPLTVTSAQKNPTAFYLCASSIRPYEQYFGPGTRLTVT.

This clone has only one observation. The V gene is TRBV19, the J gene TRBJ2-2, with a possible D match to TRBD2 (6 bases). Germline V gives CDR1 LNHDA, CDR2 SQIVND (reference sequence). CDR3 length: 17 amino acids. V lost 7 bases to trimming and J lost 6 bases, with 24 bases between them. The CDR3 spells CASTPALVAGGSGELFF. In nucleotides, the CDR3 is TGTGCCAGTACCCCCGCTCTAGTAGCCGGGGGTTCCGGGGAGCTGTTTTTT.

The gene calls are TRBV5-1 and TRBJ1-4; 9 bases agree with TRBD1. Germline CDR1 is SGHRS and CDR2 is YFSETQ. The V gene end was trimmed by 3 bases and the J gene end by 8 bases; junction bases not matched to a gene: 8. This CDR3 spans 15 amino acids. The CDR3 DNA sequence: TGCGCCAGCAGCTCAACGACAGGGGGAGGCGAAAAACTGTTTTTT. Encoded protein: CASSSTTGGGEKLFF.

This sequence joins TRBV10-3 and TRBJ1-1; the D gene is possibly TRBD1 (5 bases). This CDR3 is built from 12 residues. Trimming took off 6 bases at V and 4 bases at J, with 9 bases between the two ends. Germline V lookup: CDR1 ENHRY, CDR2 SYGVKD. CDR3 sequence (DNA): TGTGCCATCAGGCACCAGGGCACTGAAGCTTTCTTT. Encoded protein: CAIRHQGTEAFF.

The CDR3 protein is CASRNIAGGTQETQYF. The CDR3 coding sequence is TGTGCCAGCAGAAATATAGCGGGGGGGACCCAAGAGACCCAGTACTTC. This rearrangement joins TRBV6-6 to TRBJ2-5, with TRBD2 matching over 11 bases. The CDR3 loop spans 16 amino acids. After removal of 6 bases from V and 1 base from J, the junction contained 7 bases not matched to a gene. The V gene's germline CDR1 is MNHNY and CDR2 SVGAGI (reference sequence).

CDR3 in amino acids: CASSPPGFPGTEAFF. CDR3 sequence (DNA): TGTGCCAGCTCACCCCCAGGGTTCCCTGGCACTGAAGCTTTCTTT. The chain joins TRBV18 to TRBJ1-1, with D possibly TRBD1 on 5 matching bases. Germline V gives CDR1 KGHSH, CDR2 LQKENI. V lost 3 bases and J 4 bases, leaving 15 bases between the germline ends. The CDR3 is 15 amino acids.

The chain links TRBV4-3 to TRBJ2-1, with 7 bases matching TRBD2. The CDR3 sequence is 15 residues long. The germline gives CDR1 LGHNA, CDR2 YSLEER. V gave up 0 bases and J gave up 3 bases; unmatched junction bases: 2. As DNA, the CDR3 is TGCGCCAGCAGCCAAGAGGGGGGGGGCTACAATGAGCAGTTCTTC. Its protein product is CASSQEGGGYNEQFF.

This clone was recorded many times. V gene TRBV14 combines with J gene TRBJ1-4; 9 bases match TRBD1. Germline lookup yields CDR1 SGHDN and CDR2 FVKESK. V shed 4 bases, J shed 8 bases, and the junction held 8 bases outside the gene matches. The CDR3 runs to 15 residues. CDR3 sequence reads: CASSPQQGAGEKLFF. CDR3 nucleotide sequence: TGTGCCAGCAGCCCTCAACAGGGGGCGGGAGAAAAACTGTTTTTT.

The rearrangement joins TRBV15 to TRBJ2-3; tentative D call: TRBD1 (6 bases). V was cut by 8 bases and J by 2 bases, with 17 bases left in between. The germline CDR1 and CDR2 sequences are LNHNV and YYDKDF (reference sequence). CDR3 length: 15 residues. CDR3: CATGTEGGTTDTQYF. The CDR3 bases are TGTGCCACCGGGACGGAAGGGGGAACCACAGATACGCAGTATTTT.

In DNA, the CDR3 is TGTGCCAGCAGCTCAAATAGCAATCAGCCCCAGCATTTT. Its protein is CASSSNSNQPQHF. The J gene is TRBJ1-5, the V gene TRBV5-5; D remains ambiguous. The germline V gene has CDR1 SGHKS and CDR2 YYEKEE (reference sequence). V was pared by 3 bases and J by 0 bases, with 4 bases between. The CDR3 consists of 13 residues. The variable domain in full, completed from reference TRBV5-5 and TRBJ1-5, reads DAGVTQSPTHLIKTRGQQVTLRCSPISGHKSVSWYQQVLGQGPQFIFQYYEKEERGRGNFPDRFSARQFPNYSSELNVNALLLGDSALYLCASSSNSNQPQHFGDGTRLSIL.

In its sample, this clone was seen a few times. The V call is TRBV7-9, the J call TRBJ1-6; 8 nucleotides align to TRBD1. CDR3 size: 15 residues. Germline V lookup: CDR1 SEHNR, CDR2 FQNEAQ (reference sequence). The V segment lost 5 bases and the J segment 8 bases; nucleotides outside the gene matches: 8. The CDR3 reads CASSLRQGMDSPLHF. CDR3 DNA sequence: TGTGCCAGCAGCCTACGACAGGGGATGGATTCACCCCTCCACTTT.

CDR3 protein: CASSPRQEQETQYF. CDR3 in DNA: TGTGCCAGCTCACCACGACAGGAACAAGAGACCCAGTACTTC. This sequence joins TRBV18 and TRBJ2-5; possible D gene TRBD1, 6 bases. Per germline, CDR1 KGHSH and CDR2 LQKENI. V shed 1 base and J shed 2 bases, with 8 bases lying between them. This CDR3 is built from 14 residues.

The chain links TRBV6-1 to TRBJ1-5; tentatively, D is TRBD1 (6 bases). Trimming shortened V by 8 bases and J by 7 bases, and 21 bases separated the two germline ends. The CDR3 is made up of 15 amino acids. Germline values: CDR1 MNHNS, CDR2 SASEGT. CDR3: CASPPAGGLGQPQHF. CDR3 nucleotide sequence: TGTGCCAGCCCTCCTGCTGGGGGGCTTGGACAGCCCCAGCATTTT.

The V and J genes are TRBV6-8 and TRBJ2-6, with 7 positions matching TRBD1. The CDR3 has 20 amino acids. CDR1 is MNHGY, CDR2 SAAAGT, per germline. V dropped 0 bases and J dropped 0; count of bases not matched to a gene: 11. In nucleotides, the CDR3 is TGTGCCAGCAGTTACTCGGGGTCGAGGACAGGCTACTCTGGGGCCAACGTCCTGACTTTC. Encoded protein: CASSYSGSRTGYSGANVLTF.

This clone was seen just once. The rearrangement uses TRBV19 and TRBJ2-6; D assignment may be TRBD1 or TRBD2 (5 bases each). The germline CDR1 and CDR2 sequences are LNHDA and SQIVND (reference sequence). CDR3 size: 16 residues. V was shortened by 3 bases and J by 4 bases, with 13 bases between the two germline ends. The CDR3 coding sequence is TGTGCCAGTAGTATGAGCTGGGGGACCGGGGCCAACGTCCTGACTTTC. Translating it yields CASSMSWGTGANVLTF. Using reference TRBV19 and TRBJ2-6 for the parts outside the CDR3, the full variable domain is DGGITQSPKYLFRKEGQNVTLSCEQNLNHDAMYWYRQDPGQGLRLIYYSQIVNDFQKGDIAEGYSVSREKKESFPLTVTSAQKNPTAFYLCASSMSWGTGANVLTFGAGSRLTVL.